The 21 T cell receptor beta chains below were found in one sample sequenced in a study of PD-L1 blockade in urothelial cancer. Sequenced by immunoSEQ multiplex PCR; TCRdb stores in-frame clones only, minus some. The data contain about 37,000 clones, over 65% of them singletons. The sample consisted of PBMCs, taken around atezolizumab (anti-PD-L1) treatment. The receptors were sampled from a man aged 55 to 70 with urothelial cancer.

The CDR3: CAWADSKNQPQHF. In DNA, the CDR3 is TGTGCCTGGGCGGACAGTAAGAATCAGCCCCAGCATTTT. The genes are TRBV30 and TRBJ1-5, with a tentative D call TRBD1 (6 bases). V lost 5 bases and J lost 4, with 12 bases in between. The CDR3 length is 13 residues. Germline CDR1 reads GTSNPN; CDR2 reads SVGIG (reference sequence).

V is TRBV5-5 and J is TRBJ2-5; TRBD1 matches 9 bases. CDR1 and CDR2 from the germline V gene are SGHKS and YYEKEE (reference sequence). This CDR3 comprises 14 residues. V lost 2 bases, J lost 4 bases, and 3 bases stayed unmatched. The CDR3 spells CASSFPGQGETQYF. The CDR3 DNA sequence: TGTGCCAGCAGCTTCCCGGGACAGGGAGAGACCCAGTACTTC.

This clone was seen a single time. J is TRBJ2-3 and V is TRBV5-1, with 14 bases matching TRBD2. In germline, CDR1 is SGHRS, CDR2 YFSETQ. Trimming removed 5 bases from V and 5 bases from J; junction bases left unmatched: 10. This CDR3 is built from 17 residues. The CDR3 coding sequence is TGCGCCAGCAGACGGAAGACTAGCGGGGGGGCGAGAGATACGCAGTATTTT. This gives the protein CASRRKTSGGARDTQYF.

The V gene is TRBV7-3, the J gene TRBJ2-2, with D possibly TRBD2 on 6 matching bases. Germline CDR1 is SGHTA and CDR2 is FQGTGA. CDR3 length: 15 amino acids. Trimming took 5 bases from V and 6 from J, leaving 16 bases between them. CDR3 nucleotide sequence: TGTGCCAGCAGCCCGGGACCGGAGGGCGCCGGGGAGCTGTTTTTT. It yields the protein CASSPGPEGAGELFF.

The chain is built from TRBV4-1 and TRBJ2-7, with a weak D call TRBD1 (6 bases). V was clipped by 1 base and J by 2 bases, with 12 bases between them. This CDR3 is built from 15 residues. Per the germline V gene, CDR1 is MGHRA and CDR2 is YSYEKL. The CDR3 coding sequence is TGCGCCAGCAGCCAAGTAGGACAGAAAACCTACGAGCAGTACTTC. Amino acid sequence: CASSQVGQKTYEQYF.

CDR3 nucleotides: TGTGCCAGCTCCGAGACAGGGGATGGGGAAAAACTGTTTTTT. Amino acid sequence: CASSETGDGEKLFF. The chain couples TRBV7-6 to TRBJ1-4; the match to TRBD1 covers 8 bases. This CDR3 contains 14 residues. The V gene end was trimmed by 8 bases and the J gene end by 8 bases; junction bases not matched to a gene: 10. Germline V gene data show CDR1 as SGHVS and CDR2 as FNYEAQ.

This clone has just one count. The J gene is TRBJ1-2, the V gene TRBV27; no reliable D call. Looked up from germline, CDR1 is MNHEY and CDR2 is SMNVEV (reference sequence). The CDR3 has 13 amino acids. Trimming shortened V by 3 bases and J by 8 bases, and 13 bases separated the two germline ends. Here the CDR3 reads CASSFSLGDGYTF. The CDR3 nucleotides read TGTGCCAGCAGTTTTAGCTTGGGAGACGGCTACACCTTC.

The rearrangement links TRBV7-9 to TRBJ2-5; a weak D match, TRBD2 (5 bases). The CDR3 sequence is 14 residues long. V lost 3 bases to trimming and J lost 5 bases, with 13 bases between them. Germline assignment: CDR1 SEHNR and CDR2 FQNEAQ (reference sequence). The CDR3, as DNA: TGTGCCAGCAGCTTTGAGGGTCCTGGGGAGACCCAGTACTTC. This encodes CASSFEGPGETQYF.

The chain links TRBV5-1 to TRBJ2-2, with D maybe TRBD2 (6 bases). The CDR3 is 14 residues long. Germline-derived CDR1 and CDR2 are SGHRS and YFSETQ. Deletions cut 7 bases from V and 0 bases from J, with 10 bases between. The CDR3 region is CASCGEPNTGELFF. CDR3 nucleotide sequence: TGCGCCAGCTGCGGGGAACCGAACACCGGGGAGCTGTTTTTT.

The chain is built from TRBV7-9 and TRBJ1-6; 10 bases match TRBD1. This CDR3 is 15 amino acids long. In germline, CDR1 is SEHNR, CDR2 FQNEAQ (reference sequence). The ends lost 5 bases at V and 5 bases at J; junction bases unmatched: 3. The CDR3 reads CASSRGQGNNSPLHF. DNA for the CDR3: TGTGCCAGCAGCCGGGGACAGGGGAATAATTCACCCCTCCACTTT.

The chain uses TRBV5-8 and TRBJ1-5, with D maybe TRBD1 (5 bases). The germline CDR1 and CDR2 sequences are SGHTS and YDEGEE. The V and J ends lost 0 bases and 3 bases respectively, with 10 bases between them. This CDR3 has 15 amino acids. The chain's CDR3 is CASSLGGLYNQPQHF. In DNA form, the CDR3 reads TGTGCCAGCAGCTTGGGGGGACTGTACAATCAGCCCCAGCATTTT.

The V call is TRBV7-9, the J call TRBJ2-3, with D perhaps matching TRBD1 (6 bases). V was trimmed by 5 bases and J by 5 bases, leaving 20 bases between them. This CDR3 spans 16 amino acids. Germline CDR1 is SEHNR and CDR2 is FQNEAQ (reference sequence). CDR3 amino acids: CASSLRSRGSRDTQYF. The DNA for the CDR3 is TGTGCCAGCAGCCTCCGGAGTAGGGGGTCGAGAGATACGCAGTATTTT.

The rearrangement uses TRBV6-1 and TRBJ1-2; D gene ambiguous. Germline CDR1 is MNHNS and CDR2 is SASEGT. The length of the CDR3 is 15 residues. V lost 0 bases to trimming and J lost 5 bases, with 13 bases between them. CDR3 sequence (DNA): TGTGCCAGCAGTGAAGCGGCGCGGAACCCTTATGGCTACACCTTC. It yields the protein CASSEAARNPYGYTF.

The chain uses TRBV28 and TRBJ2-7, with 9 bases matching TRBD1. After removal of 3 bases from V and 3 bases from J, the junction contained 6 bases not matched to a gene. The germline V gene encodes CDR1 MDHEN and CDR2 SYDVKM. The CDR3 has 15 residues. CDR3 nucleotides: TGTGCCAGCAGTTTGCCGACAGGGGGAGTCTACGAGCAGTACTTC. Protein product: CASSLPTGGVYEQYF.

The chain couples TRBV30 to TRBJ1-1, with D possibly TRBD1 on 5 matching bases. This CDR3 has 15 amino acids. The V end lost 0 bases, the J end lost 1 base, and 12 bases lay between the germline ends. Germline V gives CDR1 GTSNPN, CDR2 SVGIG (reference sequence). The CDR3 DNA follows: TGTGCCTGGAGTGTAGGGTTGACAGCGAACACTGAAGCTTTCTTT. Residues: CAWSVGLTANTEAFF. The entire variable domain, with the rest obtained from reference TRBV30 and TRBJ1-1, is as follows: SQTIHQWPATLVQPVGSPLSLECTVEGTSNPNLYWYRQAAGRGLQLLFYSVGIGQISSEVPQNLSASRPQDRQFILSSKKLLLSDSGFYLCAWSVGLTANTEAFFGQGTRLTVV.

The chain employs TRBV19 and TRBJ1-1; TRBD1 matches 10 bases. The V gene end was trimmed by 5 bases and the J gene end by 0 bases; junction bases not matched to a gene: 9. Germline CDR1 and CDR2: LNHDA and SQIVND (reference sequence). CDR3 length: 17 amino acids. This CDR3 reads CASSGSRDRGMNTEAFF. In DNA, the CDR3 is TGTGCCAGTAGTGGGTCCCGGGACAGGGGAATGAACACTGAAGCTTTCTTT.

The chain couples TRBV10-3 to TRBJ2-7; the match to TRBD2 covers 9 bases. The CDR3 length is 14 residues. Germline CDR1 ENHRY, CDR2 SYGVKD. The V gene end was trimmed by 4 bases and the J gene end by 4 bases; junction bases not matched to a gene: 5. Written as DNA, the CDR3 is TGTGCCATCAGTGTAGCGGGGGAAGGGTACGAGCAGTACTTC. Protein product: CAISVAGEGYEQYF.

This clone was seen only a few times. The gene calls are TRBV9 and TRBJ2-7; 7 bases match TRBD2. The germline V gene has CDR1 SGDLS and CDR2 YYNGEE. The CDR3 has 15 residues. Trimming cost V 4 bases and J 2 bases; bases outside gene matches: 9. CDR3 loop: CASSPTGGFTYEQYF. The CDR3 nucleotides are TGTGCCAGCAGCCCAACGGGGGGATTCACCTACGAGCAGTACTTC.

The CDR3 spells CATSTYQGYQPQHF. In DNA form, the CDR3 reads TGTGCCACCAGCACCTACCAGGGTTATCAGCCCCAGCATTTT. The chain uses TRBV15 and TRBJ1-5; D is possibly TRBD1 (5 bases). CDR3 length: 14 amino acids. The V gene lost 4 bases and the J gene lost 5 bases, with 12 bases spanning the gap. Germline V gene data show CDR1 as LNHNV and CDR2 as YYDKDF (reference sequence).

The chain has TRBV5-5 and TRBJ1-4; 10 positions agree with TRBD1. From germline, CDR1 is SGHKS and CDR2 YYEKEE (reference sequence). This CDR3 region has 16 residues. With 3 bases clipped from V and 5 bases from J, the junction kept 7 bases outside the gene matches. This CDR3 reads CASSSFPGQGNEKLFF. CDR3 in DNA: TGTGCCAGCAGCTCTTTTCCGGGACAGGGGAATGAAAAACTGTTTTTT.

V usage is TRBV19 and J usage is TRBJ1-5, with 7 bases identical to TRBD1. This CDR3 contains 16 residues. Germline CDR1 is LNHDA and CDR2 is SQIVND (reference sequence). Losses at the gene ends were 2 bases for V and 4 bases for J; bases not matched to a gene: 8. The CDR3 DNA reads TGTGCCAGTAGTATAAGTCCCCGACAGGGAAATCAGCCCCAGCATTTT. Translation gives CASSISPRQGNQPQHF.